Below, 9 T cell receptor beta chains from the same sample are listed, as sequenced in a study of Ad26.COV2.S vaccination and SARS-CoV-2 variants. The assay was immunoSEQ multiplex PCR, and TCRdb's table has in-frame clones only and misses some. Of about 350,000 clones detected, 90% to 95% appear once; the ten largest clones hold 3.5% to 4.5%. Here the sequenced sample was peripheral blood, taken after recovery from COVID-19. The receptors were sampled from a human donor who had recovered from COVID-19.

The V and J genes are TRBV5-5 and TRBJ1-5; 7 bases agree with TRBD1. In germline, CDR1 is SGHKS, CDR2 YYEKEE (reference sequence). The CDR3 spans 17 residues. Unmatched junction bases numbered 10, after V lost 1 base and J lost 3 bases. The CDR3 loop reads CASSLWAGGRYNQPQHF. The DNA of the CDR3 is TGTGCCAGCAGCTTGTGGGCAGGGGGAAGGTACAATCAGCCCCAGCATTTT. Drawing the rest from reference TRBV5-5 and TRBJ1-5, the complete variable domain is DAGVTQSPTHLIKTRGQQVTLRCSPISGHKSVSWYQQVLGQGPQFIFQYYEKEERGRGNFPDRFSARQFPNYSSELNVNALLLGDSALYLCASSLWAGGRYNQPQHFGDGTRLSIL.

The chain combines TRBV19 with TRBJ2-6, with unresolved D. Trimming left V 8 bases short and J 0 bases short, with 8 bases between. This CDR3 has 14 amino acids. Germline-derived CDR1 and CDR2 are LNHDA and SQIVND (reference sequence). The chain's CDR3 is CASCYNSGANVLTF. CDR3 DNA: TGTGCCAGTTGTTACAACTCTGGGGCCAACGTCCTGACTTTC.

This chain links TRBV7-2 with TRBJ1-2; 8 bases align to TRBD1. The V gene end was trimmed by 5 bases and the J gene end by 6 bases; junction bases not matched to a gene: 5. Germline assignment: CDR1 SGHTA and CDR2 FQGNSA. This CDR3 is built from 13 residues. CDR3 DNA: TGTGCCAGCAGCCCTCGGACAGGGAATGGCTACACCTTC. The encoded protein is CASSPRTGNGYTF.

This CDR3 reads CASSYGGTGNQPQHF. CDR3 DNA sequence: TGTGCCAGCAGTTACGGGGGGACCGGCAATCAGCCCCAGCATTTT. The V gene is TRBV6-5, the J gene TRBJ1-5; D possibly corresponds to TRBD1 (5 bases). The CDR3 loop spans 15 amino acids. V lost 2 bases and J 2 bases, leaving 10 bases between the germline ends. Germline V gene lookup returns CDR1 MNHEY and CDR2 SVGAGI.

The chain combines TRBV24-1 with TRBJ2-2; a weak D match, TRBD1 (6 bases). This CDR3 has 13 amino acids. V was clipped by 9 bases and J by 0 bases, with 7 bases between them. Germline V lookup: CDR1 KGHDR, CDR2 SFDVKD. The CDR3 DNA is TGTGCCACCGGGACATCGAACACCGGGGAGCTGTTTTTT. Encoded protein: CATGTSNTGELFF.

Only one count was recorded for this clone. The chain joins TRBV4-1 to TRBJ1-5, with D possibly TRBD1 on 6 matching bases. Per the germline V gene, CDR1 is MGHRA and CDR2 is YSYEKL. The CDR3 is made up of 16 amino acids. Trimming pared 4 bases from V and 0 bases from J, leaving 13 bases between. The CDR3 DNA sequence: TGCGCCAGCAGCCTTCGGGGACACAATAGCAATCAGCCCCAGCATTTT. Translated, it gives CASSLRGHNSNQPQHF.

The chain couples TRBV5-1 to TRBJ2-2; 7 bases are a match to TRBD1. The CDR3 has 14 amino acids. Germline V gene sequence: CDR1 SGHRS, CDR2 YFSETQ. J lost 6 bases, V lost 7 bases, and 9 bases had no gene match. CDR3 nucleotide sequence: TGCGCCAGCCGAGGCGACAGGGAATCCGGGGAGCTGTTTTTT. Translated: CASRGDRESGELFF.

The chain uses TRBV7-7 and TRBJ2-1; 15 bases align to TRBD2. CDR1 and CDR2 (germline): SSHAT, FNYEAQ (reference sequence). V dropped 5 bases and J dropped 7; count of bases not matched to a gene: 6. There are 16 residues in the CDR3. For the CDR3, the DNA is TGTGCCAGCAGCGCGGGACTAGCGGGGGGAAGGAATGAGCAGTTCTTC. Translation gives CASSAGLAGGRNEQFF.

The chain employs TRBV7-6 and TRBJ1-4; TRBD1 matches at 9 bases. The V gene end was trimmed by 7 bases and the J gene end by 0 bases; junction bases not matched to a gene: 9. Germline V lookup: CDR1 SGHVS, CDR2 FNYEAQ. The CDR3 has 17 residues. CDR3 in amino acids: CASTRTGEGATNEKLFF. Here the CDR3 DNA reads TGTGCCAGCACACGGACAGGGGAGGGAGCAACTAATGAAAAACTGTTTTTT.